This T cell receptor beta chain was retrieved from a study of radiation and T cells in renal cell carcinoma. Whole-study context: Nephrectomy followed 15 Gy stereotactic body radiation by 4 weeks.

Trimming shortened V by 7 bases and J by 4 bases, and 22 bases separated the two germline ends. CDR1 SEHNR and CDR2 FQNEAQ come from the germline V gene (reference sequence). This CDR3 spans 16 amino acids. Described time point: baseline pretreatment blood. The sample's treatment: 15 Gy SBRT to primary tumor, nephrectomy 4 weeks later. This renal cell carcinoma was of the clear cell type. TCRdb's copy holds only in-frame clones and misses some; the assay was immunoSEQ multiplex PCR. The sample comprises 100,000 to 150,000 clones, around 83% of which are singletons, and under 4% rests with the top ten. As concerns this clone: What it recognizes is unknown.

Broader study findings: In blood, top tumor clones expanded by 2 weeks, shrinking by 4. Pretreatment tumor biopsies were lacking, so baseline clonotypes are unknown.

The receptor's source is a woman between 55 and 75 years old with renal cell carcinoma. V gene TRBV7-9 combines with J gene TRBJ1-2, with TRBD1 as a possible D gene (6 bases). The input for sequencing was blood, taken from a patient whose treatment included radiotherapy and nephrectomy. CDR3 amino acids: CASTFILGQTIYGYTF. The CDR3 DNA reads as TGTGCCAGCACCTTTATACTCGGACAGACAATCTATGGCTACACCTTC.